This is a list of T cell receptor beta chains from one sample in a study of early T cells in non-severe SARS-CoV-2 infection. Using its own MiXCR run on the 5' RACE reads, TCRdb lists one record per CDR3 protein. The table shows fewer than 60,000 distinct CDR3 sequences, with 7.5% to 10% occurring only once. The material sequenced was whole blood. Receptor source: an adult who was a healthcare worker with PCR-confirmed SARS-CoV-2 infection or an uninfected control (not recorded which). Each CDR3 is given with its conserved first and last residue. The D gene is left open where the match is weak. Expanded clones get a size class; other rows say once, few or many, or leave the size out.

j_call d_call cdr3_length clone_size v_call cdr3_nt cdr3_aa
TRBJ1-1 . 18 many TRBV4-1 TGCGCCAGCAGCCAAGGCTTTCTCTTGGGGACGGGAAACACTGAAGCTTTCTTT CASSQGFLLGTGNTEAFF
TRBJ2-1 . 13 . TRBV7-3 TGTGCCAGCAGCTCCCAGCTGCGCAATGAGCAGTTCTTC CASSSQLRNEQFF
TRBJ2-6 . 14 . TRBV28 TGTGCCAGCAGTCTTATTACCGGGGCCAACGTCCTGACTTTC CASSLITGANVLTF
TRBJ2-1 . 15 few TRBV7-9 TGTGCCAGCAGCTTTGTGGGAGAGGGAGTCAATGAGCAGTTCTTC CASSFVGEGVNEQFF
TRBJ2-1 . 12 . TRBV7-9 TGTGCCAGCAGCTTAGGCCTTAATGAGCAGTTCTTC CASSLGLNEQFF
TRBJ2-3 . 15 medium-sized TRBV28 TGTGCCAGCAGTTTAACGGGAACTAGCACAGATACGCAGTATTTT CASSLTGTSTDTQYF
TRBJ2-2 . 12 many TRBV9 TGTGCCAGCAGTCGAGCTACCGGGGAGCTGTTTTTT CASSRATGELFF
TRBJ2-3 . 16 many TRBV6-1 TGTGCCAGCAGTGAAGCCGTCATTCTGAGCACAGATACGCAGTATTTT CASSEAVILSTDTQYF
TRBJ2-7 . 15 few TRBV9 TGTGCCAGCAGCGTAGGGTCCGGGACCCCCTACGAGCAGTACTTC CASSVGSGTPYEQYF
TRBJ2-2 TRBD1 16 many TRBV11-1 TGTGCCAGCAGCTTGCCAGGGGGTATAAACACCGGGGAGCTGTTTTTT CASSLPGGINTGELFF
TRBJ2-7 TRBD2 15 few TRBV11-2 TGTGCCAGCACCCCCGGGACTAGCGGCTCCTACGAGCAGTACTTC CASTPGTSGSYEQYF
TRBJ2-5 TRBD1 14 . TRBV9 TGTGCCAGCAGCGAAGGACAGGGAACAGAGACCCAGTACTTC CASSEGQGTETQYF
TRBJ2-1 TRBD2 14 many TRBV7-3 TGTGCCAGCAGCGCAACGGGAGGACACAATGAGCAGTTCTTC CASSATGGHNEQFF
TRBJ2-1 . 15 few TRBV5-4 TGTGCCAGCAGCTTGATTACGGGAGCGGTCAATGAGCAGTTCTTC CASSLITGAVNEQFF
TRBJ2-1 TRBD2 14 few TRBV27 TGTGCCAGCCTAAGAACCGCGGGAGGCAATGAGCAGTTCTTC CASLRTAGGNEQFF